A selection of T cell receptor beta chains follows, all from one sample in a study of T cells in localized non-small cell lung cancer. Sequencing was performed with immunoSEQ multiplex PCR; in TCRdb, only in-frame clones are kept and a portion is missing. This sample carries 65,000 or so clones, roughly 79% of them seen once, and the ten largest clones take approximately 4.7%. This specimen was PBMCs, taken before any cancer treatment. The source is a man between 40 and 75 years old with stage II lung adenocarcinoma. CDR3s include the opening cysteine and the closing phenylalanine or tryptophan. The order of the fields is V gene, J gene, CDR3 length, D gene, clone size, CDR3 DNA, CDR3 protein. A D gene is named only where the DNA matches it firmly. Clone size is not always given. Where it is, it says once, few, many or a class for expanded clones.

v_gene: TRBV27
j_gene: TRBJ2-7
len: 15
d_gene: TRBD2
abundance: -
CDR3nt: TGTGCCAGCAGTCCACCAGGGTGGGGGGGATACGAGCAGTACTTC
CDR3aa: CASSPPGWGGYEQYF

v_gene: TRBV10-3
j_gene: TRBJ1-1
len: 13
d_gene: -
abundance: -
CDR3nt: TGTGCCATCAGTGGTGAGGTTTCCACTGAAGCTTTCTTT
CDR3aa: CAISGEVSTEAFF

v_gene: TRBV15
j_gene: TRBJ1-5
len: 16
d_gene: TRBD1
abundance: once
CDR3nt: TGTGCCACCAGCAGAGTCGGGACAGGGGGTAGTCAGCCCCAGCATTTT
CDR3aa: CATSRVGTGGSQPQHF

v_gene: TRBV5-1
j_gene: TRBJ1-2
len: 14
d_gene: -
abundance: -
CDR3nt: TGCGCCAGCAGCTTGGGGGGGCGAACCTATGGCTACACCTTC
CDR3aa: CASSLGGRTYGYTF

v_gene: TRBV9
j_gene: TRBJ2-7
len: 15
d_gene: TRBD1
abundance: few
CDR3nt: TGTGCCAGCAGCGTAAAGGACAGGCCCACCTACGAGCAGTACTTC
CDR3aa: CASSVKDRPTYEQYF

v_gene: TRBV19
j_gene: TRBJ1-5
len: 12
d_gene: -
abundance: few
CDR3nt: TGTGCCAGTAGTATGATCAATCAGCCCCAGCATTTT
CDR3aa: CASSMINQPQHF

v_gene: TRBV7-6
j_gene: TRBJ2-1
len: 14
d_gene: -
abundance: -
CDR3nt: TGTGCCTCTGGAGGGGTAGCCCGCTCAAGGGAGCAGTTCTTC
CDR3aa: CASGGVARSREQFF

v_gene: TRBV6-5
j_gene: TRBJ1-3
len: 13
d_gene: TRBD1
abundance: -
CDR3nt: TGTGCCAGCAGTTCGACAGGGGGAAACACCATATATTTT
CDR3aa: CASSSTGGNTIYF

v_gene: TRBV18
j_gene: TRBJ2-2
len: 14
d_gene: -
abundance: -
CDR3nt: TGTGCCAGCTCACCACGCAGGGACTCCGGGGAGCTGTTTTTT
CDR3aa: CASSPRRDSGELFF

v_gene: TRBV25-1
j_gene: TRBJ1-2
len: 14
d_gene: TRBD1
abundance: -
CDR3nt: TGTGCCAGCAGTGTGGGACAGGGGTTAAATGGCTACACCTTC
CDR3aa: CASSVGQGLNGYTF

v_gene: TRBV7-2
j_gene: TRBJ2-2
len: 11
d_gene: -
abundance: -
CDR3nt: TGTGCCAGCAGATCTACCGGGGAGCTGTTTTTT
CDR3aa: CASRSTGELFF

v_gene: TRBV2
j_gene: TRBJ2-3
len: 17
d_gene: -
abundance: -
CDR3nt: TGTGCCAGCAGTGAAAGCCGGGCCGGACGGCGCACAGATACGCAGTATTTT
CDR3aa: CASSESRAGRRTDTQYF

v_gene: TRBV19
j_gene: TRBJ1-4
len: 11
d_gene: -
abundance: -
CDR3nt: TGTGCCAGTAGTATCGACGAAAAACTGTTTTTT
CDR3aa: CASSIDEKLFF

v_gene: TRBV30
j_gene: TRBJ2-7
len: 14
d_gene: -
abundance: -
CDR3nt: TGTGCCTGGAGTGGGGACCCAGAAGGGAACGAGCAGTACTTC
CDR3aa: CAWSGDPEGNEQYF

v_gene: TRBV7-8
j_gene: TRBJ2-1
len: 18
d_gene: TRBD2
abundance: -
CDR3nt: TGTGCCAGCAGCTTAGGATTAGCGGGAGCGTCCCACTACAATGAGCAGTTCTTC
CDR3aa: CASSLGLAGASHYNEQFF

v_gene: TRBV30
j_gene: TRBJ1-5
len: 15
d_gene: -
abundance: -
CDR3nt: TGTGCCTGGAGTTTAGGGGGTATCAGCAATCAGCCCCAGCATTTT
CDR3aa: CAWSLGGISNQPQHF

v_gene: TRBV7-3
j_gene: TRBJ2-1
len: 14
d_gene: TRBD1
abundance: -
CDR3nt: TGTGCCAGCAGTCTCCCGGGACAGTACAATGAGCAGTTCTTC
CDR3aa: CASSLPGQYNEQFF

v_gene: TRBV15
j_gene: TRBJ2-5
len: 14
d_gene: -
abundance: -
CDR3nt: TGTGCCACCAGCAGAGATTCAGGGGTAGAGACCCAGTACTTC
CDR3aa: CATSRDSGVETQYF

v_gene: TRBV30
j_gene: TRBJ1-6
len: 15
d_gene: -
abundance: -
CDR3nt: TGTGCCTGGAGGAATAGGGGCCTCTATAATTCACCCCTCCACTTT
CDR3aa: CAWRNRGLYNSPLHF

v_gene: TRBV5-6
j_gene: TRBJ2-7
len: 11
d_gene: -
abundance: -
CDR3nt: TGTGCCAGCAGCTTGGGTGGCGAGCAGTACTTC
CDR3aa: CASSLGGEQYF

v_gene: TRBV19
j_gene: TRBJ1-4
len: 13
d_gene: -
abundance: -
CDR3nt: TGTGCCAGTAGTATTTCGCTCACCTCACCACTGTTTTTT
CDR3aa: CASSISLTSPLFF

v_gene: TRBV5-1
j_gene: TRBJ1-3
len: 17
d_gene: -
abundance: -
CDR3nt: TGCGCCAGCAGCTTGGAGGGAGGTTTCTTCTCTGGAAACACCATATATTTT
CDR3aa: CASSLEGGFFSGNTIYF

v_gene: TRBV5-1
j_gene: TRBJ2-3
len: 12
d_gene: -
abundance: -
CDR3nt: TGCGCCAGCAGCCCCGACACAGATACGCAGTATTTT
CDR3aa: CASSPDTDTQYF

v_gene: TRBV9
j_gene: TRBJ1-2
len: 13
d_gene: -
abundance: -
CDR3nt: TGTGCCAGCAGCGTAGGGCAAAACTATGGCTACACCTTC
CDR3aa: CASSVGQNYGYTF

v_gene: TRBV18
j_gene: TRBJ2-5
len: 13
d_gene: -
abundance: -
CDR3nt: TGTGCCAGCTCACCACAACAGACCGAGACCCAGTACTTC
CDR3aa: CASSPQQTETQYF

v_gene: TRBV7-2
j_gene: TRBJ2-7
len: 15
d_gene: TRBD2
abundance: -
CDR3nt: TGTGCCAGCAGCCTCACAAGCGGGAGGAGTATCGAGCAGTACTTC
CDR3aa: CASSLTSGRSIEQYF

v_gene: TRBV7-9
j_gene: TRBJ2-2
len: 13
d_gene: -
abundance: -
CDR3nt: TGTGCCAGCAGCCCCAAGGGGGCCGGGGAGCTGTTTTTT
CDR3aa: CASSPKGAGELFF